This T cell receptor (beta chain) was obtained from a study of blood T cell repertoires in COVID-19. Study-wide context: Collection of acute and convalescent COVID-19 samples took place in the United States, Italy and Spain. From T cells, B-cell-depleted T cells, or PBMCs came the material, which was cDNA or gDNA.

Under the authors' procedure: Estimation of nucleated cell counts was performed using reference gene primer amplification. TCRdb keeps only in-frame clones here, not all; method: immunoSEQ multiplex PCR. For V, J and clone size, that table is used; D and trimming come from the DNA. Found here are about 50,000 clones, roughly 90% of them singletons; the top ten hold roughly 4%. This clone came up once. The germline V gene has CDR1 MNHNY and CDR2 SVGAGI (reference sequence). Deletions cut 0 bases from V and 12 bases from J, with 11 bases between. CDR3 length equals 13 residues. The sequence was collected from a human donor in a cohort sampled during active COVID-19. The material sequenced was peripheral blood. The rearrangement links TRBV6-6 to TRBJ1-4, with unresolved D. CDR3 region: CASSYSRQSELFF. The CDR3 DNA is TGTGCCAGCAGTTACTCGAGGCAGTCCGAACTGTTTTTT.